This T cell receptor beta chain was obtained from a study of beta chain features in type 1 diabetes. At the level of the study: Over all samples combined, some 99,000,000 sorted cells were examined.

This clone was observed a handful of times. Its antigen remains unknown. Points from the study as a whole: Relative to healthy donors, patients appeared to have naive, central memory and Treg TCRB repertoires that were more similar. In type 1 diabetes patients, VDJ junctions had fewer insertions; deletions at these junctions were more frequent. When Type 1 diabetes patients were examined, their TCRB CDR3s proved moderately but significantly shorter in all four CD4+ subsets.

CDR1 and CDR2 from the germline V gene are SGHDN and FVKESK. CDR3 length equals 13 residues. Trimming took off 6 bases at V and 3 bases at J, with 9 bases between the two ends. Via the markers CD45RO/CCR7/CD25/CD127/CD95/CD27, stem cell-like memory, regulatory, central memory and naive CD4+ cells were sorted. Every bit of the isolated RNA underwent reverse transcription, so sequencing read expressed TCRB transcripts. Profiling relied on immunoSEQ multiplex PCR, and the TCRdb table lists in-frame clones only, not all of them. The data show about 650,000 clones, with 9.5% to 15% seen just once and around 0.12% held by the top ten.

Material for sequencing was naive CD4+ T cells from blood. The chain uses TRBV14 and TRBJ2-1, with D possibly TRBD2 on 6 matching bases. The sequence was collected from a young man with type 1 diabetes. The CDR3 DNA follows: TGTGCCAGCAGGAGGGGACTCTACAATGAGCAGTTCTTC. Translation gives CASRRGLYNEQFF.